This entry lists 5 T cell receptor beta chains sequenced from one sample in a study of T cell responses to AZD1222 COVID-19 vaccine. Assay used: immunoSEQ multiplex PCR; TCRdb lists only in-frame clones, some missing. The data contain about 160,000 clones, 88% of them singletons. This specimen consisted of peripheral blood, obtained on day 0 of AZD1222 vaccination. The source of these receptors is an adult in good health.

This sequence joins TRBV30 and TRBJ1-5; D not certain. The CDR3 has 14 amino acids. The V and J ends lost 0 bases and 0 bases respectively, with 6 bases between them. Germline-derived CDR1 and CDR2 are GTSNPN and SVGIG (reference sequence). The CDR3 nucleotides read TGTGCCTGGAGTGTACTCGATAGCAATCAGCCCCAGCATTTT. This translates into CAWSVLDSNQPQHF.

The J gene is TRBJ1-2, the V gene TRBV9; 7 nucleotides agree with TRBD1. Germline V lookup: CDR1 SGDLS, CDR2 YYNGEE. CDR3 length: 14 residues. J gave up 5 bases and V 0 bases, and 4 bases lay outside the gene matches. The CDR3 sequence is CASSVVAGGYGYTF. The CDR3, as DNA: TGTGCCAGCAGCGTAGTGGCAGGGGGTTATGGCTACACCTTC.

The CDR3 bases are TGTGCCAGCAGCTTGGAAATGGTAGAGACCCAGTACTTC. It encodes CASSLEMVETQYF. This chain connects TRBV5-6 to TRBJ2-5, with D unclear. This CDR3 is built from 13 residues. With 0 bases removed from V and 4 bases from J, the gap between germline ends came to 7 bases. CDR1 is SGHDT, CDR2 YYEEEE, per germline.

The rearrangement uses TRBV15 and TRBJ1-1; TRBD1 agrees at 8 bases. This CDR3 region has 15 residues. Losses at the gene ends were 3 bases for V and 5 bases for J; bases not matched to a gene: 8. From germline, CDR1 is LNHNV and CDR2 YYDKDF (reference sequence). CDR3 in DNA: TGTGCCACCAGCAGGTCACAGGGGGTCCGAACTGAAGCTTTCTTT. This encodes CATSRSQGVRTEAFF.

This clone was observed once. The rearrangement links TRBV18 to TRBJ1-4; perhaps TRBD1 as D (6 bases). The length of the CDR3 is 17 residues. Trimming took 2 bases from V and 4 from J, leaving 17 bases between them. Looked up from germline, CDR1 is KGHSH and CDR2 is LQKENI. The CDR3 sequence is CASSPIGTGAFNEKLFF. CDR3 coding DNA: TGTGCCAGCTCACCAATTGGAACGGGGGCCTTTAATGAAAAACTGTTTTTT.